This T cell receptor (beta chain) came from a study of cytomegalovirus exposure and HLA in healthy donors. At sampling all donors were nominally healthy, likely with unrecorded immune exposures. General study results and limits: The study found most TCR sequences rare, yet found some public TCRs in many donors. Earlier findings revealed that most TCR beta V segments proved productive either about 90% or about 30% of the time. In a later analysis, at a false discovery rate of 0.05, about 17,000 TCR beta sequences matched HLA alleles.

Comment on this clone: The antigen is not known.

The PCR made use of 60 Vbeta and 13 Jbeta primers. Profiling relied on immunoSEQ multiplex PCR, and the TCRdb table lists in-frame clones only, not all of them. This sample carries under 150,000 clones, 75% to 85% of them seen once, and the ten largest clones take 1% to 1.5%. The sample comprised PBMCs. The clonotype originates from a girl under 10 years old in good health and CMV-seronegative.

CDR3 DNA: TGTGCCAGCACACCCTGGGACACTAACTATGGCTACACCTTC. Its translation: CASTPWDTNYGYTF. The rearrangement links TRBV28 to TRBJ1-2; tentatively, D is TRBD1 (6 bases). Germline loops: CDR1 MDHEN, CDR2 SYDVKM. V gave up 7 bases and J gave up 0 bases, with 12 bases separating them. CDR3 length equals 14 residues.